This is a list of T cell receptor beta chains from one sample in a study of blood T cell repertoires in COVID-19. Method: immunoSEQ multiplex PCR; TCRdb's copy keeps in-frame clones and lacks some. The profile shows around 250,000 clones, approximately 80% of them singletons. Sample: peripheral blood. These receptors were collected from a man aged 25 to 45 who had recovered from COVID-19. The CDR3 runs from the conserved cysteine through the conserved F or W. A D gene is named only where the DNA matches it firmly. Some rows mark clone size as missing; the rest say once, few, many or name a class of expanded clone.

J gene: TRBJ1-1; clone size: NA; V gene: TRBV6-6; CDR3 length: 12; D gene: NA; CDR3 DNA: TGTGCCAGCAGTTTCCAGAACACTGAAGCTTTCTTT; CDR3 protein: CASSFQNTEAFF
J gene: TRBJ1-4; clone size: NA; V gene: TRBV19; CDR3 length: 18; D gene: TRBD1; CDR3 DNA: TGTGCCAGTAGTCCAGGGACAGGGGGCGATGCAACTAATGAAAAACTGTTTTTT; CDR3 protein: CASSPGTGGDATNEKLFF
J gene: TRBJ2-3; clone size: once; V gene: TRBV7-8; CDR3 length: 15; D gene: NA; CDR3 DNA: TGTGCCAGCAGCTCCGTAGGGGGGGGAGCAGATACGCAGTATTTT; CDR3 protein: CASSSVGGGADTQYF
J gene: TRBJ2-5; clone size: NA; V gene: TRBV4-1; CDR3 length: 14; D gene: NA; CDR3 DNA: TGCGCCAGCAGCCAAGAATGGAGTGTCGGGACCCAGTACTTC; CDR3 protein: CASSQEWSVGTQYF
J gene: TRBJ1-2; clone size: NA; V gene: TRBV5-1; CDR3 length: 14; D gene: TRBD1; CDR3 DNA: TGCGCCAGCAGCCGGGACAGTTACGACTATGGCTACACCTTC; CDR3 protein: CASSRDSYDYGYTF
J gene: TRBJ2-5; clone size: NA; V gene: TRBV12-5; CDR3 length: 17; D gene: NA; CDR3 DNA: TGTGCTAGTGGTTTGGTACTCTTGGCAGGGAGGGGGGAGACCCAGTACTTC; CDR3 protein: CASGLVLLAGRGETQYF
J gene: TRBJ1-1; clone size: NA; V gene: TRBV7-9; CDR3 length: 15; D gene: TRBD1; CDR3 DNA: TGTGCCAGCAAGGCCGGGACAGGGACTAACACTGAAGCTTTCTTT; CDR3 protein: CASKAGTGTNTEAFF
J gene: TRBJ1-6; clone size: NA; V gene: TRBV10-3; CDR3 length: 14; D gene: NA; CDR3 DNA: TGTGCCATCAGAAGTGGGGCACCCAATTCACCCCTCCACTTT; CDR3 protein: CAIRSGAPNSPLHF
J gene: TRBJ1-2; clone size: NA; V gene: TRBV9; CDR3 length: 14; D gene: TRBD1; CDR3 DNA: TGTGCCAGCAGCCGGACAGGATCCTTCCGGGGCTACACCTTC; CDR3 protein: CASSRTGSFRGYTF
J gene: TRBJ1-4; clone size: NA; V gene: TRBV3-1/TRBV3-2; CDR3 length: 15; D gene: NA; CDR3 DNA: TGTGCCAGCAGCCAAGGGGGCGGGGGAGGTGAAAAACTGTTTTTT; CDR3 protein: CASSQGGGGGEKLFF
J gene: TRBJ2-2; clone size: NA; V gene: TRBV4-1; CDR3 length: 17; D gene: TRBD2; CDR3 DNA: TGCGCCAGCAGCCAACATCCCGCCGGGGGGGCTACCGGGGAGCTGTTTTTT; CDR3 protein: CASSQHPAGGATGELFF
J gene: TRBJ2-3; clone size: NA; V gene: TRBV7-9; CDR3 length: 14; D gene: NA; CDR3 DNA: TGTGCCAGCAGCTTATCCCCACATGGAGATACGCAGTATTTT; CDR3 protein: CASSLSPHGDTQYF
J gene: TRBJ1-1; clone size: NA; V gene: TRBV6-5; CDR3 length: 15; D gene: NA; CDR3 DNA: TGTGCCAGCAGTCCAACCACGGGGGGGGCCACTGAAGCTTTCTTT; CDR3 protein: CASSPTTGGATEAFF
J gene: TRBJ1-4; clone size: NA; V gene: TRBV4-1; CDR3 length: 16; D gene: TRBD1; CDR3 DNA: TGCGCCAGCAGCCAGGGGGACAGGGTTGCTAATGAAAAACTGTTTTTT; CDR3 protein: CASSQGDRVANEKLFF
J gene: TRBJ1-1; clone size: NA; V gene: TRBV5-1; CDR3 length: 15; D gene: TRBD1; CDR3 DNA: TGCGCCAGCAGTTTGCCGGGACAGCCGAACACTGAAGCTTTCTTT; CDR3 protein: CASSLPGQPNTEAFF
J gene: TRBJ1-5; clone size: NA; V gene: TRBV2; CDR3 length: 14; D gene: NA; CDR3 DNA: TGTGCCAGCACCCAGAGGGAGGGGCTCCAGCCCCAGCATTTT; CDR3 protein: CASTQREGLQPQHF
J gene: TRBJ2-3; clone size: NA; V gene: TRBV5-6; CDR3 length: 15; D gene: TRBD2; CDR3 DNA: TGTGCCAGCAGCCCCGGACTAGAAAACACAGATACGCAGTATTTT; CDR3 protein: CASSPGLENTDTQYF
J gene: TRBJ1-2; clone size: NA; V gene: TRBV20-1; CDR3 length: 13; D gene: NA; CDR3 DNA: TGCAGTGCTAGTTCTGGGCAGGACTATGGCTACACCTTC; CDR3 protein: CSASSGQDYGYTF
J gene: TRBJ2-2; clone size: NA; V gene: TRBV7-3; CDR3 length: 13; D gene: NA; CDR3 DNA: TGTGCCAGCAGCCCACAGTTGGCCGGGGAGCTGTTTTTT; CDR3 protein: CASSPQLAGELFF
J gene: TRBJ1-2; clone size: NA; V gene: TRBV19; CDR3 length: 16; D gene: NA; CDR3 DNA: TGTGCCAGTAGCCCCACCCTGGACAGTTTGGGTGAGGGCTACACCTTC; CDR3 protein: CASSPTLDSLGEGYTF
J gene: TRBJ2-2; clone size: many; V gene: TRBV6-4; CDR3 length: 17; D gene: NA; CDR3 DNA: TGTGCCAGCAGTGACTCGAGTTTAGGGGTTCACACCGGGGAGCTGTTTTTT; CDR3 protein: CASSDSSLGVHTGELFF
J gene: TRBJ1-2; clone size: NA; V gene: TRBV5-6; CDR3 length: 15; D gene: NA; CDR3 DNA: TGTGCCAGCAGCTTGGGTCAGAGGTTTCTATATGGCTACACCTTC; CDR3 protein: CASSLGQRFLYGYTF
J gene: TRBJ2-4; clone size: NA; V gene: TRBV11-2; CDR3 length: 15; D gene: NA; CDR3 DNA: TGTGCCAGCAGCTCAGGGGTCACCGGCTACGACATTCAGTACTTC; CDR3 protein: CASSSGVTGYDIQYF
J gene: TRBJ2-2; clone size: NA; V gene: TRBV14; CDR3 length: 17; D gene: NA; CDR3 DNA: TGTGCCAGCAGCCACCCAAGGACAGCCCAGGCCACCGGGGAGCTGTTTTTT; CDR3 protein: CASSHPRTAQATGELFF
J gene: TRBJ2-7; clone size: NA; V gene: TRBV6-2/TRBV6-3; CDR3 length: 14; D gene: NA; CDR3 DNA: TGTGCCAGCAGTTACGCGGCGGGGATCCATGAGCAGTACTTC; CDR3 protein: CASSYAAGIHEQYF
J gene: TRBJ2-5; clone size: NA; V gene: TRBV3-1/TRBV3-2; CDR3 length: 15; D gene: TRBD2; CDR3 DNA: TGTGCCAGCAGCGGGACTAGCGGGTCCCCAGGGGCCCAGTACTTC; CDR3 protein: CASSGTSGSPGAQYF
J gene: TRBJ2-1; clone size: NA; V gene: TRBV5-1; CDR3 length: 15; D gene: TRBD2; CDR3 DNA: TGCGCCAGCAGCTTGGAAGCGGGGGGCGGGCATGAGCAGTTCTTC; CDR3 protein: CASSLEAGGGHEQFF
J gene: TRBJ2-1; clone size: NA; V gene: TRBV19; CDR3 length: 15; D gene: TRBD1; CDR3 DNA: TGTGCCAGTAGTAAAGGACAGGGCGGGTCCGATGAGCAGTTCTTC; CDR3 protein: CASSKGQGGSDEQFF
J gene: TRBJ2-4; clone size: NA; V gene: TRBV18; CDR3 length: 15; D gene: TRBD2; CDR3 DNA: TGTGCCAGCTCACCACCGGGACTAGCGGGAAACATTCAGTACTTC; CDR3 protein: CASSPPGLAGNIQYF
J gene: TRBJ1-1; clone size: NA; V gene: TRBV2; CDR3 length: 15; D gene: NA; CDR3 DNA: TGTGCCAGCAGTGAGAATCGGGGGGGGAGGGCTGAAGCTTTCTTT; CDR3 protein: CASSENRGGRAEAFF
J gene: TRBJ2-1; clone size: NA; V gene: TRBV12-5; CDR3 length: 11; D gene: NA; CDR3 DNA: TGTGCTAGTGGTCATGGACAGGAGCAGTTCTTC; CDR3 protein: CASGHGQEQFF
J gene: TRBJ2-2; clone size: NA; V gene: TRBV5-6; CDR3 length: 13; D gene: NA; CDR3 DNA: TGTGCCAGCAGCCCCACTGGTTTGTCGGAGCTGTTTTTT; CDR3 protein: CASSPTGLSELFF
J gene: TRBJ1-6; clone size: NA; V gene: TRBV5-1; CDR3 length: 13; D gene: NA; CDR3 DNA: TGCGCCAGCAGCCCAGACTATAATTCACCCCTCCACTTT; CDR3 protein: CASSPDYNSPLHF